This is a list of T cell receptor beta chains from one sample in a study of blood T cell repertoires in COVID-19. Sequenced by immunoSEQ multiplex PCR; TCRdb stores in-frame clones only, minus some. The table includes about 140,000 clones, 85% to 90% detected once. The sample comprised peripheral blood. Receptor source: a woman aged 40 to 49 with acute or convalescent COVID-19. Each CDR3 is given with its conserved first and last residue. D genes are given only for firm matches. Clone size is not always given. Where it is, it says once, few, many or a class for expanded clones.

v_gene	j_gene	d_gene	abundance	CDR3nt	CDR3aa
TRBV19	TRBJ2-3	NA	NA	TGTGCCAGTATAAAGGCGGGTGATCCAGATACGCAGTATTTT	CASIKAGDPDTQYF
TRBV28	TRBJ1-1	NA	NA	TGTGCCAGCAGACCCACAGGGCCGAACACTGAAGCTTTCTTT	CASRPTGPNTEAFF
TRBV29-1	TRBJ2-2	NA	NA	TGCAGCGTTGCGAGCTCCGCCGGGGAGCTGTTTTTT	CSVASSAGELFF
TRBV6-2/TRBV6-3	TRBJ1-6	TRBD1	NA	TGTGCCAGCAGTCTTATTGGACAGGGTAATTCACCCCTCCACTTT	CASSLIGQGNSPLHF
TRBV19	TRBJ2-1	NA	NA	TGTGCCAGTAGTATAGTGCGCGGGAAAGTGGATGAGCAGTTCTTC	CASSIVRGKVDEQFF
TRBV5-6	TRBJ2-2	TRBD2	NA	TGTGCCAGCAGCTCCCACGACCGGGGACTACCAACCGGGGAGCTGTTTTTT	CASSSHDRGLPTGELFF
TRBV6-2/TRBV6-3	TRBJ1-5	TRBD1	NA	TGTGCCAGCACCCCCGAGGGACAGTATTTTCGCCCCCAGCATTTT	CASTPEGQYFRPQHF
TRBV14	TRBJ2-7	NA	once	TGTGCCAGCAGCCAATTATCAGGGAACAGAAACGAGCAGTACTTC	CASSQLSGNRNEQYF
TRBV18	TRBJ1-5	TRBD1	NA	TGTGCCAGCTCAGGGACAGGGGCGGTTCAGCCCCAGCATTTT	CASSGTGAVQPQHF
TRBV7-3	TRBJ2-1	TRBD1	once	TGTGCCAGCAGTCGAGACAGGGACAATGAGCAGTTCTTC	CASSRDRDNEQFF
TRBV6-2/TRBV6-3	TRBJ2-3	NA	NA	TGTGCCAGCAGTGACACACGGTTAGATACGCAGTATTTT	CASSDTRLDTQYF
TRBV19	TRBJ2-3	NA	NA	TGTGCCAGTAGCCTAGGACTAGGGGGTGAAGATACGCAGTATTTT	CASSLGLGGEDTQYF
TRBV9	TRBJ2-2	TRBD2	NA	TGTGCCAGCAGCCCGCCCGCGGGGGGGTTCACCGGGGAGCTGTTTTTT	CASSPPAGGFTGELFF
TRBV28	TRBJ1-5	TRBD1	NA	TGTGCCAGCAGCTCAGGACAGGTGCTCAATCAGCCCCAGCATTTT	CASSSGQVLNQPQHF
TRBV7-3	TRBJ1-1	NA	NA	TGTGCCAGCAGCTTCGGGACTAAGAGTGAAGCTTTCTTT	CASSFGTKSEAFF
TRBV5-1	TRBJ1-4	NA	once	TGCGCCAGCAGCTTGGCCATGGGGAGGAATGAAAAACTGTTTTTT	CASSLAMGRNEKLFF
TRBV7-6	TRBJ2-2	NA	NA	TGTGCCAGCAGCACAGGGGAGGTCGGGGAGCTGTTTTTT	CASSTGEVGELFF
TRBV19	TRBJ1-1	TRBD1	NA	TGTGCCAGTATGTCAGCGACAGGGATGAACACTGAAGCTTTCTTT	CASMSATGMNTEAFF
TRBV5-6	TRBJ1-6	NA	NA	TGTGCCAGCAGCTCTCGGGGTGCTCGAGGATATAATTCACCCCTCCACTTT	CASSSRGARGYNSPLHF
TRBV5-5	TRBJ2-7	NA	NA	TGTGCCAGCAGCTTGGACAGGTCCTACGAGCAGTACTTC	CASSLDRSYEQYF
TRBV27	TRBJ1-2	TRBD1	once	TGTGCCAGCAGCCTACAGGGGCGGGGTGGCTACACCTTC	CASSLQGRGGYTF
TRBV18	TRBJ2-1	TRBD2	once	TGTGCCAGCTCACCAGTCCCGGGGGGGACCTACAATGAGCAGTTCTTC	CASSPVPGGTYNEQFF
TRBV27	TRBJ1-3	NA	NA	TGTGCCAGCAGCAGAGGACTGGGTAGCTCTGGAAACACCATATATTTT	CASSRGLGSSGNTIYF
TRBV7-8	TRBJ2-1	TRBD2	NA	TGTGCCAGCAGCACCGTTAGTAGCGGGGGTAATGAGCAGTTCTTC	CASSTVSSGGNEQFF
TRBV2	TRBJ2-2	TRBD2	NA	TGTGCCAGCAGTGAAGCCGGACTAGCGGGAGGCGGGACCGGGGAGCTGTTTTTT	CASSEAGLAGGGTGELFF
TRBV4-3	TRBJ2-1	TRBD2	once	TGCGCCAGCAGCCCCAAGGTCCCGGGGGGGCGGGACAATGAGCAGTTCTTC	CASSPKVPGGRDNEQFF
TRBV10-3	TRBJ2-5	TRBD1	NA	TGTGCCATCAGTGAGTCCAGACAGGGGAGTAAACAAGAGACCCAGTACTTC	CAISESRQGSKQETQYF
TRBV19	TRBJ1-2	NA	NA	TGTGCCAGTAGTATAGTAAACAGTCTCTACTATGGCTACACCTTC	CASSIVNSLYYGYTF
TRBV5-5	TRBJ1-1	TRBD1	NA	TGTGCCAGCAGCCCTCGAGGGGGCTGGGACACTGAAGCTTTCTTT	CASSPRGGWDTEAFF
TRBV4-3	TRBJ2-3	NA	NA	TGCGCCAGCAGCCATCAAGGGGGGGCGGCTGATACGCAGTATTTT	CASSHQGGAADTQYF
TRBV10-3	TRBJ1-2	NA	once	TGTGCCTTTTCCGGGGGGGGAGGCTACACCTTC	CAFSGGGGYTF
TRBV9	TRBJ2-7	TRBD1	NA	TGTGCCAGCAGCGTAGGGACCTATCCGGTGCCCTCGGGACAGGGGGCCTACGAGCAGTACTTC	CASSVGTYPVPSGQGAYEQYF
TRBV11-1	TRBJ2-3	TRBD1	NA	TGTGCCAGCAGCTTAACACGGGGACAGGGATCGCAGTATTTT	CASSLTRGQGSQYF
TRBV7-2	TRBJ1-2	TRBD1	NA	TGTGCCAGCAATTCTGTGGGACAGCCTGGCTACACCTTC	CASNSVGQPGYTF
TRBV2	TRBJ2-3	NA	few	TGTGCCAGCACCCCTCGGACTGGGACAGATACGCAGTATTTT	CASTPRTGTDTQYF
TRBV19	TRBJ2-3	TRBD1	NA	TGTGCCAGTACCCCTGACAGGACAGGAGGACCCTCAGGCCAAGGAGATACGCAGTATTTT	CASTPDRTGGPSGQGDTQYF
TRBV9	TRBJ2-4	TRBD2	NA	TGTGCCAGCAGCGCTATGGGACTAGCGGGGACCAAAAACATTCAGTACTTC	CASSAMGLAGTKNIQYF